This entry concerns a single TCR beta chain. Antigen unknown. This record belongs to a study of OX40 agonist ivuxolimab in advanced cancers. Across the whole study: Patients were dosed with the agonistic anti-OX40 (CD134) antibody ivuxolimab. The study, taken as a whole, reports: On average, a greater number of expanded clones characterised CD8+ T cells relative to CD4+. CD4+ and CD8+ T cells in blood underwent clonal expansion by week 6 at 0.1 to 3.0 mg/kg.

Assay: immunoSEQ multiplex PCR; the TCRdb copy retains only in-frame clones and omits some. The sample yields about 26,000 clones, roughly four fifths seen once. The investigators sampled blood at baseline, at cycle 4 day 1, and at cycle 7 day 1. From germline, CDR1 is MNHNS and CDR2 SASEGT. The junction had 7 bases not matched to a gene; V was cut back by 8 bases and J by 7 bases. CDR3 length: 14 amino acids. V and J are TRBV6-1 and TRBJ2-1; 11 bases are shared with TRBD2. This clonotype was sampled from an adult with an advanced solid tumor such as melanoma, head and neck, liver or kidney cancer. The sequenced sample was CD4+ or CD8+ T cells sorted from blood, obtained in a trial of the OX40 agonist ivuxolimab. CDR3 bases: TGTGCCAGCGGAGGGCTAGCGGGGGGAAATGAGCAGTTCTTC. Translating it yields CASGGLAGGNEQFF.